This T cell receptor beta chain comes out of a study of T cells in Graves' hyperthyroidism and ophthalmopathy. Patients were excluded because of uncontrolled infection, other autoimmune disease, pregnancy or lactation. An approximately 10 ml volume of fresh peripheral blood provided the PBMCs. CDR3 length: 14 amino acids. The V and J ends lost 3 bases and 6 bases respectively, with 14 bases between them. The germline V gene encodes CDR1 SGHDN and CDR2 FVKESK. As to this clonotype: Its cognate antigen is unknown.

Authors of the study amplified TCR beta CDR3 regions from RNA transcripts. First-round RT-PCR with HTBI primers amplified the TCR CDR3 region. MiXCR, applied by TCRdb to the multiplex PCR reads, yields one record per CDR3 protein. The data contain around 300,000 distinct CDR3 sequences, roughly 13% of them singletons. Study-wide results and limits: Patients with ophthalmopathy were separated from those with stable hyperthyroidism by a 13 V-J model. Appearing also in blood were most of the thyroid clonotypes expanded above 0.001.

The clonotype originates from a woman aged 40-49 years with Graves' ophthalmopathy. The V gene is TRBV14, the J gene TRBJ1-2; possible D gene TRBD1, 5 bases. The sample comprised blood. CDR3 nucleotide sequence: TGTGCCAGCAGCCACTTCCTAACAGGTGATGGCTACACCTTC. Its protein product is CASSHFLTGDGYTF. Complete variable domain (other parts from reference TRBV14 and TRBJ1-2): EAGVTQFPSHSVIEKGQTVTLRCDPISGHDNLYWYRRVMGKEIKFLLHFVKESKQDESGMPNNRFLAERTGGTYSTLKVQPAELEDSGVYFCASSHFLTGDGYTFGSGTRLTVV.